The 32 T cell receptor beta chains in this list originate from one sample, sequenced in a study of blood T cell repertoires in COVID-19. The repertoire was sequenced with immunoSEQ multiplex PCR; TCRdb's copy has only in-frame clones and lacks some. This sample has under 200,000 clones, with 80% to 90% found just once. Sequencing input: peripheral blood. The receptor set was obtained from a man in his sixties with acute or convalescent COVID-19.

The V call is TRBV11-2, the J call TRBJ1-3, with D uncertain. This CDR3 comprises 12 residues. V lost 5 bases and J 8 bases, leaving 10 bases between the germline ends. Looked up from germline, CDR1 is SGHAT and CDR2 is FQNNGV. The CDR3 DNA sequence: TGTGCCAGCAGCCCCCGGGGAGACACCATATATTTT. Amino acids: CASSPRGDTIYF.

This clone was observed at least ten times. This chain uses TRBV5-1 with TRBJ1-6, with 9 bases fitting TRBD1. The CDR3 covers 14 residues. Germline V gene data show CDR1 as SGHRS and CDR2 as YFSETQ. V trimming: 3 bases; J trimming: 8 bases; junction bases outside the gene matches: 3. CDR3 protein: CASSSGQGYSPLHF. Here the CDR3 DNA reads TGCGCCAGCAGCTCGGGACAGGGCTATTCACCCCTCCACTTT.

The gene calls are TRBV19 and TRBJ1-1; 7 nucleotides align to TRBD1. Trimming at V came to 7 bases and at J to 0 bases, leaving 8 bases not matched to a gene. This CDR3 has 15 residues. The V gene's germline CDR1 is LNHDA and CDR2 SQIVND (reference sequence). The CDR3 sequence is CASTTSDRVNTEAFF. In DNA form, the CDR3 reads TGTGCCAGTACCACTTCAGACAGGGTGAACACTGAAGCTTTCTTT.

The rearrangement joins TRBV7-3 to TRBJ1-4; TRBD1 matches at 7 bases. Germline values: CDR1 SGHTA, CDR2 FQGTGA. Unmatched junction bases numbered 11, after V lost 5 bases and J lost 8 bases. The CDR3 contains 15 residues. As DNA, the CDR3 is TGTGCCAGCAGCACCATCCACAGGGGTGACGAAAAACTGTTTTTT. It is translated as CASSTIHRGDEKLFF.

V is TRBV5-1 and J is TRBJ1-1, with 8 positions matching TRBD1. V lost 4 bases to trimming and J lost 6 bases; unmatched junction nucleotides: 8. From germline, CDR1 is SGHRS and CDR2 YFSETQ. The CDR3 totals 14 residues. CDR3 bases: TGCGCCAGCAGCCCTCCGGACAGGGCCGCTGAAGCTTTCTTT. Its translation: CASSPPDRAAEAFF.

The chain's CDR3 is CSVHGTVLTEAFF. Here the CDR3 DNA reads TGCAGCGTCCATGGCACCGTTCTTACTGAAGCTTTCTTT. The chain recombines TRBV29-1 with TRBJ1-1; D not resolved. V shed 6 bases and J shed 5 bases, with 16 bases lying between them. This CDR3 contains 13 residues. The germline gives CDR1 SQVTM, CDR2 ANQGSEA.

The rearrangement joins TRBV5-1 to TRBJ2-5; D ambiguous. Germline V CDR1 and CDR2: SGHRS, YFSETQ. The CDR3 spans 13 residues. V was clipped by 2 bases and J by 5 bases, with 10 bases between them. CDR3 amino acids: CASSFSPVETQYF. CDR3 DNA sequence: TGCGCCAGCAGCTTTTCCCCGGTCGAGACCCAGTACTTC.

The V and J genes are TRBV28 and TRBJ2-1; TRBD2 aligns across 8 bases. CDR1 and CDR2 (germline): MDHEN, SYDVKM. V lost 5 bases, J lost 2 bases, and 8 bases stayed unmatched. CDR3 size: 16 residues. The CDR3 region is CASSAASGRTYNEQFF. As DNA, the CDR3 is TGTGCCAGCAGTGCCGCTAGCGGGCGAACCTACAATGAGCAGTTCTTC.

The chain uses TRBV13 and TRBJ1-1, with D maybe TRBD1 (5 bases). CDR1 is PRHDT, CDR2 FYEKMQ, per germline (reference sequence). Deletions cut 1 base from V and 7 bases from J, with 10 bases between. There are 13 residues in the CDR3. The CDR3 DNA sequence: TGTGCCAGCAGCTTAGTAGCGGGGGGTGAAGCTTTCTTT. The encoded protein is CASSLVAGGEAFF.

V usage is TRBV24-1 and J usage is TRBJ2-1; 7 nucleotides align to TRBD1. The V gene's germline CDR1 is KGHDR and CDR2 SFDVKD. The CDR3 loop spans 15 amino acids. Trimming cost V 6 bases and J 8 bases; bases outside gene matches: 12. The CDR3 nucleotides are TGTGCCACCAGTCCCGGACAGGCCCGGGGTGATGAGCAGTTCTTC. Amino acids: CATSPGQARGDEQFF.

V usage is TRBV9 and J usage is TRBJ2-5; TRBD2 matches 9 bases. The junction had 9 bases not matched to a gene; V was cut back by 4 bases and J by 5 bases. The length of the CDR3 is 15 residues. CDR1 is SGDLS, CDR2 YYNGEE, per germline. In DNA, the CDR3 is TGTGCCAGCAGCACACAAGCGGGAGGCGGCGAGACCCAGTACTTC. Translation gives CASSTQAGGGETQYF. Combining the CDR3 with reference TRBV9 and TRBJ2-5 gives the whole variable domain DSGVTQTPKHLITATGQRVTLRCSPRSGDLSVYWYQQSLDQGLQFLIQYYNGEERAKGNILERFSAQQFPDLHSELNLSSLELGDSALYFCASSTQAGGGETQYFGPGTRLLVL.

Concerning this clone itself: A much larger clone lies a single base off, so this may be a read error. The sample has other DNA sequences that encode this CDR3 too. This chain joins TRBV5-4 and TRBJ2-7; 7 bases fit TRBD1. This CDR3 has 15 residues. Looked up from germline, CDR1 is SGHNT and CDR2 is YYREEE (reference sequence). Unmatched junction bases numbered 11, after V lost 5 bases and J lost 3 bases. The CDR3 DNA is TGTGCCAGCAGTACGGGACAGACTTTTTACTACGAGCAGTACTTC. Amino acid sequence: CASSTGQTFYYEQYF.

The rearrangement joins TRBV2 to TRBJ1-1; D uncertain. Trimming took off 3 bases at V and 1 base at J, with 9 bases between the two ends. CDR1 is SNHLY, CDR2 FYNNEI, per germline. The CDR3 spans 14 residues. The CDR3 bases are TGTGCCAGCAGTGATGGCTTCGCGAACACTGAAGCTTTCTTT. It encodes CASSDGFANTEAFF. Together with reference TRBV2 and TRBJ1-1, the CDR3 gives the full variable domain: EPEVTQTPSHQVTQMGQEVILRCVPISNHLYFYWYRQILGQKVEFLVSFYNNEISEKSEIFDDQFSVERPDGSNFTLKIRSTKLEDSAMYFCASSDGFANTEAFFGQGTRLTVV.

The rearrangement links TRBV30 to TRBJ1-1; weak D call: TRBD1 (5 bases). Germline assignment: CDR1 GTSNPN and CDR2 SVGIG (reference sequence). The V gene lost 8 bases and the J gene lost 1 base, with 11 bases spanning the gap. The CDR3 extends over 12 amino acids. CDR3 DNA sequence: TGTGCCCGGGGCGGGAGGAACACTGAAGCTTTCTTT. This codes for CARGGRNTEAFF.

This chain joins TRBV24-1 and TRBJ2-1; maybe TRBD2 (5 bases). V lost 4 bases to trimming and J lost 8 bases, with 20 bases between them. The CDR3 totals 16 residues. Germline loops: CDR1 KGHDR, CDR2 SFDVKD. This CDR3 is CATSDPGAVPRDEQFF. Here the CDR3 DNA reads TGTGCCACCAGTGACCCCGGAGCGGTCCCCCGGGATGAGCAGTTCTTC.

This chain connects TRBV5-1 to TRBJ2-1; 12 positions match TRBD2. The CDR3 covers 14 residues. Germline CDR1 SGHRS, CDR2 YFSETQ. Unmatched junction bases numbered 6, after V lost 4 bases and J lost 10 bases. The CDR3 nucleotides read TGCGCCAGCAGCCTGGGACTAGCGGGCGTGGAGCAGTTCTTC. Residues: CASSLGLAGVEQFF.

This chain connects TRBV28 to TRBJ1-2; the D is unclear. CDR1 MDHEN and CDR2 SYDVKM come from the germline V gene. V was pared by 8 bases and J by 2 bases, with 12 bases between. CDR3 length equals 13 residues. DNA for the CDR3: TGTGCCAGCTTGGCCCAGGAAAACTATGGCTACACCTTC. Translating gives CASLAQENYGYTF.

CDR3 residues: CASGTGAEAFF. The DNA of the CDR3 is TGTGCCAGCGGAACAGGGGCTGAAGCTTTCTTT. The V and J genes are TRBV7-9 and TRBJ1-1, with 7 bases lining up with TRBD1. With 8 bases clipped from V and 6 bases from J, the junction kept 3 bases outside the gene matches. The CDR3 runs 11 residues. Per the germline V gene, CDR1 is SEHNR and CDR2 is FQNEAQ (reference sequence).

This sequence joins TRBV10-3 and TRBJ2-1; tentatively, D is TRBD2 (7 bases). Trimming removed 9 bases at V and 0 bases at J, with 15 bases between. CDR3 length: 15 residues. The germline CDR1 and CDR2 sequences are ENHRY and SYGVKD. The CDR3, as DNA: TGTGCCATGCATGGGGGGGGCGGCTCCTACAATGAGCAGTTCTTC. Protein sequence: CAMHGGGGSYNEQFF.

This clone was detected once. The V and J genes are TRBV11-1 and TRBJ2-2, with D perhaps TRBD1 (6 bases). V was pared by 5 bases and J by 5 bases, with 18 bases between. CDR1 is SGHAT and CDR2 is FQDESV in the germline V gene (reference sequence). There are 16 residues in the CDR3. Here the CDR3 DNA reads TGTGCCAGCAGCGGGCCCGCAGGGGCATGGACCGGGGAGCTGTTTTTT. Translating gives CASSGPAGAWTGELFF.

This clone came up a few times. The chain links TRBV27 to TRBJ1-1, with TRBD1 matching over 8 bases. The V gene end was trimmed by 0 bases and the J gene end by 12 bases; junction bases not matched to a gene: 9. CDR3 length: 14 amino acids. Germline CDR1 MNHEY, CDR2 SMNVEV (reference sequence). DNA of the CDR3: TGTGCCAGCAGTTTATCCCCTCGGACAGGGCCCCCTTTCTTT. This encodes CASSLSPRTGPPFF.

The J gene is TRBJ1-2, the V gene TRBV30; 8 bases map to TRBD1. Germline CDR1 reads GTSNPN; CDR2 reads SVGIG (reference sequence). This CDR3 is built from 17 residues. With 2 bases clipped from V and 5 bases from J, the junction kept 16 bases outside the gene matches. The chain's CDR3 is CAWSPPGGQGLYYGYTF. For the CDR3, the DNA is TGTGCCTGGAGTCCCCCCGGAGGACAGGGTCTCTATTATGGCTACACCTTC.

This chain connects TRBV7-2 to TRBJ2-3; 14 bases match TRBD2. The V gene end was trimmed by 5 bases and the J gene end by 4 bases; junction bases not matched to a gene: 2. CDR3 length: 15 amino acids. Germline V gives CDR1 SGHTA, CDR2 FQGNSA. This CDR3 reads CASSQGLAGADTQYF. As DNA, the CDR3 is TGTGCCAGCAGCCAGGGACTAGCGGGAGCAGATACGCAGTATTTT.

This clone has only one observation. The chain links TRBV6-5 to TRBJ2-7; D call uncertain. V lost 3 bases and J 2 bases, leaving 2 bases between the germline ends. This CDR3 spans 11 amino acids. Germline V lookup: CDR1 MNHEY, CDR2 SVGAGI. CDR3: CASSYTYEQYF. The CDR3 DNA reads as TGTGCCAGCAGTTATACCTACGAGCAGTACTTC.

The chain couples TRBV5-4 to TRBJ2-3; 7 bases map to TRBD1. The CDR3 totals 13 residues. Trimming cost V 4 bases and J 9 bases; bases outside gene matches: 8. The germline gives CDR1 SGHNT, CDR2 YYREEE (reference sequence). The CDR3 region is CASSLDGQDTQYF. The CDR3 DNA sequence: TGTGCCAGCAGCCTGGATGGACAGGACACGCAGTATTTT.

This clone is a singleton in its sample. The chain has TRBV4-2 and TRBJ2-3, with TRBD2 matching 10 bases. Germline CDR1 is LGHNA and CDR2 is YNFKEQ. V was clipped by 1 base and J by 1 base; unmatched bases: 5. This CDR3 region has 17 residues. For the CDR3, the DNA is TGTGCCAGCAGCCAAGGCACCGGGACTAGCGGCACAGATACGCAGTATTTT. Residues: CASSQGTGTSGTDTQYF.

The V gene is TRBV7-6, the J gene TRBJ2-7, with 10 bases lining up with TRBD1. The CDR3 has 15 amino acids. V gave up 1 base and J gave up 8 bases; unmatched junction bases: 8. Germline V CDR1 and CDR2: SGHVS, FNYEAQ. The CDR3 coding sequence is TGTGCCAGCAGCTTAGGCGACAGGGGGCGCGTTCAGCAGTACTTC. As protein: CASSLGDRGRVQQYF.

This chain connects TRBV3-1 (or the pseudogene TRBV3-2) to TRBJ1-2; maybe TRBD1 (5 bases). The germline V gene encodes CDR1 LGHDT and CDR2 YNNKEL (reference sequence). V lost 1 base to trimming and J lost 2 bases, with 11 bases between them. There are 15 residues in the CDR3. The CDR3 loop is CASSQGQEGNYGYTF. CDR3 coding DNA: TGTGCCAGCAGCCAAGGTCAGGAGGGGAACTATGGCTACACCTTC.

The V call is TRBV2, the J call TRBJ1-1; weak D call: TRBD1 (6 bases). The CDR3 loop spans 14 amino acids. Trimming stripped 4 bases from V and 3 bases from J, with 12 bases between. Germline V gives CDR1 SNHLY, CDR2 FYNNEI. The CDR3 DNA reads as TGTGCCAGCAGTGTAGGGGGGGCGCACACTGAAGCTTTCTTT. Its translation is CASSVGGAHTEAFF.

The CDR3 reads CASSRGEGRSDTEAFF. CDR3 DNA: TGTGCCAGCAGCCGGGGGGAAGGGCGTTCGGACACTGAAGCTTTCTTT. This chain links TRBV11-3 with TRBJ1-1; TRBD1 is a possible D gene (5 bases). The CDR3 extends over 16 amino acids. Germline CDR1 SGHNT, CDR2 YENEEA. Trimming took off 5 bases at V and 3 bases at J, with 19 bases between the two ends. The complete variable domain, with remaining parts taken from reference TRBV11-3 and TRBJ1-1, reads EAGVVQSPRYKIIEKKQPVAFWCNPISGHNTLYWYLQNLGQGPELLIRYENEEAVDDSQLPKDRFSAERLKGVDSTLKIQPAELGDSAVYLCASSRGEGRSDTEAFFGQGTRLTVV.

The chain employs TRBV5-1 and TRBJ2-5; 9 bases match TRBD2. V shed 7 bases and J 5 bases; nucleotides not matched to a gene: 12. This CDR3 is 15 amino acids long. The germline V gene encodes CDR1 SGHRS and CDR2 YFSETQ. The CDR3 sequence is CASRYPGLALETQYF. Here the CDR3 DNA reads TGCGCCAGCCGCTACCCTGGACTAGCGTTGGAGACCCAGTACTTC.

This chain's CDR3 is CASSLRGQGALREKLFF. The CDR3 bases are TGTGCCAGCAGCTTACGGGGACAGGGGGCGTTGCGGGAAAAACTGTTTTTT. The gene calls are TRBV7-9 and TRBJ1-4; TRBD1 matches at 12 bases. Trimming removed 2 bases from V and 8 bases from J; junction bases left unmatched: 9. The length of the CDR3 is 17 residues. Germline V gives CDR1 SEHNR, CDR2 FQNEAQ (reference sequence). Complete variable domain (other parts from reference TRBV7-9 and TRBJ1-4): DTGVSQNPRHKITKRGQNVTFRCDPISEHNRLYWYRQTLGQGPEFLTYFQNEAQLEKSRLLSDRFSAERPKGSFSTLEIQRTEQGDSAMYLCASSLRGQGALREKLFFGSGTQLSVL.